This TCR beta chain was sequenced for a study of T cell repertoires in cytomegalovirus infection. This clonotype was picked up many times. Its cognate antigen is unknown. TCRdb reprocessed the reads with MiXCR, giving one entry per CDR3 protein. This table holds about 340,000 distinct CDR3 sequences, 25% to 35% found once. J gave up 6 bases and V 3 bases, and 8 bases lay outside the gene matches. This CDR3 is built from 15 residues. Per the germline V gene, CDR1 is SGHTA and CDR2 is FQGNSA. Whole-study results and caveats: Individuals carrying CMV plus the relevant HLA were identified by cumulative frequency of public TCR beta families. Across the ex vivo response, the dominant clonotypes were HLA-C-restricted CMV-specific TCR beta clonotypes.

The chain couples TRBV7-2 to TRBJ2-3; 8 bases are a match to TRBD2. The clonotype originates from a human donor in good health (CMV status not recorded). Some clones in this sample may be carry-over from other donors' samples. Source: cultured PBMCs, taken from culture after CMV antigen stimulation. In DNA form, the CDR3 reads TGTGCCAGCAGCTTCACCGGGGGGGGAGCGGATACGCAGTATTTT. Its translation is CASSFTGGGADTQYF.